This T cell receptor beta chain is drawn from a study of T cells expressing NK-cell markers. Study details: Sorted CD3+CD56+NKG2C+, CD3+CD56+NKG2C- and CD3+CD56-NKG2C+ T cells supplied TCR beta repertoires. Out of eight donors sequenced, seven tested HCMV-seropositive and the remaining one seronegative.

TCRdb reprocessed the 5' RACE reads, with one entry per CDR3 protein and no DNA. The listing contains over 150,000 distinct CDR3 sequences. The CDR3 length is 16 residues. Germline CDR1 and CDR2: MNHEY and SVGAGI. This sequence joins TRBV6-5 and TRBJ1-5; absent DNA, TCRdb's TRBD1 call cannot be checked. The TCR was taken from a man aged 18-75 years in good health. Sequencing was carried out using blood T cells: a sorted CD56 or NKG2C T cell subset, CD4+ or CD8+ T cells, or bulk PBMC T cells (not recorded which). Here the CDR3 reads CASSSLSGQEDQPQHF.